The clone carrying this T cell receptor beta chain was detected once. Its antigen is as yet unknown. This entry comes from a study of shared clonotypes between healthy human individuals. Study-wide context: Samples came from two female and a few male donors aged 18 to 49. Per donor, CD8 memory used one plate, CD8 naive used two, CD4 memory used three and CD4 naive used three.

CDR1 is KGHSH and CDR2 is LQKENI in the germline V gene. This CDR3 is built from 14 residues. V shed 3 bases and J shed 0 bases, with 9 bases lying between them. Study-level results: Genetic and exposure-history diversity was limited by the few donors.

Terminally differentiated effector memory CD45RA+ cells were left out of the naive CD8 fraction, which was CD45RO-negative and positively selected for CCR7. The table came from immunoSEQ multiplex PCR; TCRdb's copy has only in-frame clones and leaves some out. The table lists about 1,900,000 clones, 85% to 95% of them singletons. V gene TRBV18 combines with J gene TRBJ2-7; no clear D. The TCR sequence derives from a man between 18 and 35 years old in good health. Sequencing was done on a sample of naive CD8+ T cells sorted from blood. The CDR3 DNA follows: TGTGCCAGCTCACCGTCTTTTGACTCCTACGAGCAGTACTTC. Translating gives CASSPSFDSYEQYF.